The source of this T cell receptor (beta chain) is a study of T cell responses to AZD1222 COVID-19 vaccine. The CDR3 consists of 16 residues. Per germline, CDR1 MNHEY and CDR2 SVGEGT. V dropped 6 bases and J dropped 0 bases, with 15 bases sitting between them. This table comes from immunoSEQ multiplex PCR, and its TCRdb copy is limited to in-frame clones, with some not included. Among 190,000 or so clones listed, about nine tenths were seen once. Notes on this clone: Its antigen is unidentified.

Study-wide points: Receipt of two AZD1222 doses was followed by a rise in Spike-specific TCR breadth and depth. White British donors predominated, females outnumbered males, and clonal diversity was possibly underestimated.

The rearrangement uses TRBV6-2 or TRBV6-3 and TRBJ1-5; the D is unclear. The sequence came from an adult who received the AZD1222 COVID-19 vaccine. Sequencing was performed on peripheral blood, taken 28 days after the second AZD1222 dose. CDR3 region: CASSSSGWYSNQPQHF. In DNA form, the CDR3 reads TGTGCCAGCAGCTCCTCCGGTTGGTATAGCAATCAGCCCCAGCATTTT.